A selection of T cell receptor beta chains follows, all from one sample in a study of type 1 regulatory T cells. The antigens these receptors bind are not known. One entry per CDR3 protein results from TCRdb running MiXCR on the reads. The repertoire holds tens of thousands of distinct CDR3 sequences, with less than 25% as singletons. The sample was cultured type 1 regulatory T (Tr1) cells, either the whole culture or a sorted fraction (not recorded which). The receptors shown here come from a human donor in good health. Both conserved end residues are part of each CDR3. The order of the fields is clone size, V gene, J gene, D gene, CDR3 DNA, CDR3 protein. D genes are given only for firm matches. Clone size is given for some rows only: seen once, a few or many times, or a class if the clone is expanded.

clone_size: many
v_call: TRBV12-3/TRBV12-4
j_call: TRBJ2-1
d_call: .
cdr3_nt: TGTGCCAGCAGTTTTGTTATGCAGCAGTTCTTC
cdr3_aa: CASSFVMQQFF

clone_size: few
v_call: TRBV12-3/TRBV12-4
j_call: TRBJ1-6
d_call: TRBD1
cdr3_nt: TGTGCCAGCAGTTTAGGGACAGGGAATTCACCCCTCCACTTT
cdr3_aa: CASSLGTGNSPLHF

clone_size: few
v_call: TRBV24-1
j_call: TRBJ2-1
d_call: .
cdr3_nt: TGTGCCACCAGTGACCCCCTAGCGCCCAGCTCCTACAATGAGCAGTTCTTC
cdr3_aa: CATSDPLAPSSYNEQFF

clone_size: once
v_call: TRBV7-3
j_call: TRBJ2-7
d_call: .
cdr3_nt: TGTGCCAGCAGCCCTAACAGGGACCCCTACGAGCAGTACTTC
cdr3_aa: CASSPNRDPYEQYF

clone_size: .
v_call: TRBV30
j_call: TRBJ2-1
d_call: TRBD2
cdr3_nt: TGTGCGACCGGGACTAGCGGTAATTTGCAGTTCTTC
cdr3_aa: CATGTSGNLQFF

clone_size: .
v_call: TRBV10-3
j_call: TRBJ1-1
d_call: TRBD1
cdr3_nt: TGTGCCTTCAGAGGGGACAGGAACACTGAAGCTTTCTTT
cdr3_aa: CAFRGDRNTEAFF

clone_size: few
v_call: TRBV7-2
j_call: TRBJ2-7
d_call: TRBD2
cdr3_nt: TGTGCCAGCAGCCGGGTCGGGGTTATAGGAGCGGGACCTCCTCAGCAGTACTTC
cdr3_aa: CASSRVGVIGAGPPQQYF

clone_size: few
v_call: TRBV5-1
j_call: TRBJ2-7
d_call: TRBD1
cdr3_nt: TGCGCCAGCAGCTTGGCCAGACAGACAGGGGCCTACGAGCAGTACTTC
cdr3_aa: CASSLARQTGAYEQYF

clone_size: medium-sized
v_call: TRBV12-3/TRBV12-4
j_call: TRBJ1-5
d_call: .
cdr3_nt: TGTGCCAGTCTTTCGTGGGGGGCCGGGGATCAGCCCCAGCATTTT
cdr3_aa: CASLSWGAGDQPQHF

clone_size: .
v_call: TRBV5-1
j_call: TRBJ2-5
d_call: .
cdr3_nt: TGCGCCAGCAGCTTTTCTATGGCAGGGCTGGAGACCCAGTACTTC
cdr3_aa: CASSFSMAGLETQYF

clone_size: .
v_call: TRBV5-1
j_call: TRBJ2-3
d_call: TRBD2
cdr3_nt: TGCGCCAGCAGCTTGGCAAGGCTAGCGGGGGCAGATACGCAGTATTTT
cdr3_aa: CASSLARLAGADTQYF

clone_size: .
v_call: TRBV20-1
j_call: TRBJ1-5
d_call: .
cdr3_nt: TGCAGTGCTAGAGGGCCGAGAGGAGATCAGCCCCAGCATTTT
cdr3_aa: CSARGPRGDQPQHF

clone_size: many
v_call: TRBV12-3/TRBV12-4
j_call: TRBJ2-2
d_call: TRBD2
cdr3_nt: TGTGCCAGCAAACTAGCGGAATACACCGGGGAGCTGTTTTTT
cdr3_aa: CASKLAEYTGELFF

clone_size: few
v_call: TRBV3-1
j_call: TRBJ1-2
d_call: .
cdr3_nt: TGTGCCAGCAGCCAGGTTGTGGCAGGGCACTATGGCTACACCTTC
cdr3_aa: CASSQVVAGHYGYTF

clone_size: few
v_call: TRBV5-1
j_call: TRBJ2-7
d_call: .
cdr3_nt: TGCGCCAGCAGCTCCCACCAAATGACAGCCTACGAGCAGTACTTC
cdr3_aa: CASSSHQMTAYEQYF

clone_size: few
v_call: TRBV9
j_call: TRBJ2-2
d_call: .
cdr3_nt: TGTGCCAGCAGCGACCTTTCTAGGGGCGGGGAGCTGTTTTTT
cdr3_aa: CASSDLSRGGELFF

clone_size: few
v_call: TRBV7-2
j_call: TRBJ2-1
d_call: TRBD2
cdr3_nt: TGTGCCAGCAGCTTACTCCGGACTAGTGCCAATGAGCAGTTCTTC
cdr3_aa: CASSLLRTSANEQFF

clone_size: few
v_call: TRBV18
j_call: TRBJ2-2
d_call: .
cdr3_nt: TGTGCCAGCTCATCTGACTGGAGCACCGGGGAGCTGTTTTTT
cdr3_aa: CASSSDWSTGELFF

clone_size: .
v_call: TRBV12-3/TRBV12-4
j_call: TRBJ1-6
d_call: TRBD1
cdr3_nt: TGTGCCAGCAGTCAAAGCAAGGGGGCATCGTCGCCCCTCCACTTT
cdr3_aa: CASSQSKGASSPLHF

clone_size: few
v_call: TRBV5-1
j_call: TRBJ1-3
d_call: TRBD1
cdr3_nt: TGCGCCAGCAGCCCGGGGACAGGTCTCTCTGGAAACACCATATATTTT
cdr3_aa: CASSPGTGLSGNTIYF

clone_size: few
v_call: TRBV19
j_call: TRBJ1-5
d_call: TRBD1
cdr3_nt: TGTGCCAGTAAGGACAGGGGGCGAGGCAATCAGCCCCAGCATTTT
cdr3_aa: CASKDRGRGNQPQHF

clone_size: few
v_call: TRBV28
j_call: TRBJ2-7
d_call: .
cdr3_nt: TGTGCCAGCAGTGGCCCAGCCTCCTACGAGCAGTACTTC
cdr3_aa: CASSGPASYEQYF

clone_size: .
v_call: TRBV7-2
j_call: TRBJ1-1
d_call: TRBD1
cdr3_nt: TGTGCCAGCAGCGGACAGGGGGCAAGGACTGAAGCTTTCTTT
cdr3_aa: CASSGQGARTEAFF

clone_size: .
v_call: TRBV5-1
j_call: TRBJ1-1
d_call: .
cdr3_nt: TGCGCCAGCAGCCAATCGGGTCGCCCCGGGACTGAAGCTTTCTTT
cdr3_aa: CASSQSGRPGTEAFF

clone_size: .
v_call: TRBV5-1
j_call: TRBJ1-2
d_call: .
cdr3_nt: TGCGCCAGCAGCAAAGCGGGGGAGCATGGCTACACCTTC
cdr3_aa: CASSKAGEHGYTF

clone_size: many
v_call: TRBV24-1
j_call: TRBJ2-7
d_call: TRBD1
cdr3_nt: TGTGCCACCAGTGATGCCCGGACAGGGCTTGAAGAGCAGTACTTC
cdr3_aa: CATSDARTGLEEQYF

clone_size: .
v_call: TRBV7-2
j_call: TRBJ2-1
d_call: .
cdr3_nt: TGTGCCAGCAGCTTATCAGGGAGGACCTACAATGAGCAGTTCTTC
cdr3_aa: CASSLSGRTYNEQFF

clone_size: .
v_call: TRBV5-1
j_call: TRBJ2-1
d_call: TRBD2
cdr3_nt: TGCGCCAGCAGCTTGGTGATAGCGGGAGAGGGTGAGCAGTTCTTC
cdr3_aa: CASSLVIAGEGEQFF

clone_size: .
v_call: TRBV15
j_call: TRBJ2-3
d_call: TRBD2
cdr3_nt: TGTGCCACCAGCAGGGATCGGGGAGCGGGAGGAACAGATACGCAGTATTTT
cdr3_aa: CATSRDRGAGGTDTQYF

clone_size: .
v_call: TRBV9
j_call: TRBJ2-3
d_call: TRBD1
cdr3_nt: TGTGCCAGCAGCGGGACAGGGGGCGCAGATACGCAGTATTTT
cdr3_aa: CASSGTGGADTQYF

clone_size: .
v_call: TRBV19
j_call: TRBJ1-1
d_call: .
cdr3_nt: TGTGCCAGTAGTCCAAGGGGGATTAACACTGAAGCTTTCTTT
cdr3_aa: CASSPRGINTEAFF

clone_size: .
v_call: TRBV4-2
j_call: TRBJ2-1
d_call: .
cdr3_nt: TGTGCCAGCAGCCAAGAGGGAGTGTTCTACAATGAGCAGTTCTTC
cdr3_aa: CASSQEGVFYNEQFF

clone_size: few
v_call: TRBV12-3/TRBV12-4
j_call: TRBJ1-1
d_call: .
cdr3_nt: TGTGCCAGCAGTTTGGTAGACACTGAAGCTTTCTTT
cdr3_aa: CASSLVDTEAFF

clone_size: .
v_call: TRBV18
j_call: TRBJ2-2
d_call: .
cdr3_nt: TGTGCCAGCTCAATTACAGGGACCGGGGAGCTGTTTTTT
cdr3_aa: CASSITGTGELFF

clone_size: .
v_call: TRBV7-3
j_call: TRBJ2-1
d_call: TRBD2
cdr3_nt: TGTGCCAGCAGCCCCCCGGGGACTAGCGGGCCTTCCTACAATGAGCAGTTCTTC
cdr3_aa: CASSPPGTSGPSYNEQFF

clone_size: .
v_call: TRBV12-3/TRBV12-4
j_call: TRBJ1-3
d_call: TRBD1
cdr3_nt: TGTGCCAGCGGAGGTTCCAACAGGGGTTACTCTGGAAACACCATATATTTT
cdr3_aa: CASGGSNRGYSGNTIYF

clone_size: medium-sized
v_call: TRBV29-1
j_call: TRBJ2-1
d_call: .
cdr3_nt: TGCAGCGTTGAGGCCATTCCCGGGACAACAAGCAATGAGCAGTTCTTC
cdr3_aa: CSVEAIPGTTSNEQFF

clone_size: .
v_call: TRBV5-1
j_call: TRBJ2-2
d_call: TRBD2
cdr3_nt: TGCGCCAGCACCTCGGAGGGACTAGCGGGAGGTGCGAACACCGGGGAGCTGTTTTTT
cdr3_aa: CASTSEGLAGGANTGELFF

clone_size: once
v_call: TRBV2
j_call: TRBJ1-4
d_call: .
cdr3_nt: TGTGCCAGCAGTGATGGGGAAACTAATGAAAAACTGTTTTTT
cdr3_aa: CASSDGETNEKLFF

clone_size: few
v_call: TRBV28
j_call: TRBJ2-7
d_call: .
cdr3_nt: TGTGCCAGCAGTCGCTACGACGAGCAGTACTTC
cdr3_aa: CASSRYDEQYF

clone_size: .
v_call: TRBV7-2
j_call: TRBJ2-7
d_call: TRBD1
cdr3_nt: TGTGCCAGCAGCTTAACCGGGACAGACTACGAGCAGTACTTC
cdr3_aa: CASSLTGTDYEQYF

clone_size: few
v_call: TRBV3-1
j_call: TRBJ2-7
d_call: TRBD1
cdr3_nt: TGTGCCAGCAGCGGACAGGGGCGGATCGAGCAGTACTTC
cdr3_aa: CASSGQGRIEQYF

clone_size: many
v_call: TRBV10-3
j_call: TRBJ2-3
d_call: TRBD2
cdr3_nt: TGTGCCATCAGCCTAGCGGGGACTTCTAGCACAGATACGCAGTATTTT
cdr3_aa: CAISLAGTSSTDTQYF

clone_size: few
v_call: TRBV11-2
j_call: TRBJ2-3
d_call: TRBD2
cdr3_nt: TGTGCCAGCAGCTTAGGCCCCTCACTAGCGGGAGTTACCACAGATACGCAGTATTTT
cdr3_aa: CASSLGPSLAGVTTDTQYF

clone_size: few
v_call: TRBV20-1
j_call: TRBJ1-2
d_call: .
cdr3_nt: TGCAGTGCTAGAGATCCGCGACAGTCCTATGGCTACACCTTC
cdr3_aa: CSARDPRQSYGYTF

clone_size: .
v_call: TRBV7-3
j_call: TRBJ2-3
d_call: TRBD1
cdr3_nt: TGTGCCAGCAGCTCTACATCCGGGACAGCTAGCACAGATACGCAGTATTTT
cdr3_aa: CASSSTSGTASTDTQYF

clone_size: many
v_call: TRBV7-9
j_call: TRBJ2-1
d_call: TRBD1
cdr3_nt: TGTGCCAGCGGATACAGGGGCGGGTCCTACAATGAGCAGTTCTTC
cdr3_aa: CASGYRGGSYNEQFF

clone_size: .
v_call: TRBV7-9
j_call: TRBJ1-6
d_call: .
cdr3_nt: TGTGCCAGCAGCTTAGAGGGTGTGTATTCACCCCTCCACTTT
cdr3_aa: CASSLEGVYSPLHF

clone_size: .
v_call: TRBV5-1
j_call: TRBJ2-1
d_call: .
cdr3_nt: TGCGCCAGCAGCCTGGATGCGGGTACCTACAATGAGCAGTTCTTC
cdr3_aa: CASSLDAGTYNEQFF

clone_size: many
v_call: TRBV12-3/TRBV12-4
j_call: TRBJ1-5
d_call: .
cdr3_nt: TGTGCCAGCAGTTGGAAAGCCGATCAGCCCCAGCATTTT
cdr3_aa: CASSWKADQPQHF